Below, 11 T cell receptor beta chains from the same sample are listed, as sequenced in a study of Graves' ophthalmopathy and Graves' hyperthyroidism. Amplified TCR beta CDR3 regions were obtained using RNA transcripts as template. After a first-round RT-PCR with HTBI primers, a second-round multiplex PCR was run. TCRdb ran MiXCR on the multiplex PCR reads and lists one entry per CDR3 protein. This sample has fewer than 600,000 distinct CDR3 sequences; 13% to 15% occur once, and the top ten carry 9.5% to 10%. Sequenced sample: blood. Receptors originate from a woman in her thirties with Graves' ophthalmopathy.

There are many counts of this clonotype. The chain is built from TRBV27 and TRBJ2-5; D is ambiguous. Germline values: CDR1 MNHEY, CDR2 SMNVEV (reference sequence). Trimming took off 6 bases at V and 5 bases at J, with 13 bases between the two ends. CDR3 length: 13 amino acids. CDR3 nucleotide sequence: TGTGCCAGCAGAGACCTCCTAAAGGAGACCCAGTACTTC. Translating it yields CASRDLLKETQYF.

Many counts were recorded for this clonotype. The chain employs TRBV3-1 and TRBJ2-7; no reliable D call. There are 16 residues in the CDR3. Between the trimmed V and J ends, which lost 1 base and 0 bases, there was a span of 13 bases. Germline values: CDR1 LGHDT, CDR2 YNNKEL (reference sequence). CDR3 loop: CASSQGPGPSSYEQYF. CDR3 nucleotide sequence: TGTGCCAGCAGCCAAGGTCCCGGACCCAGCTCCTACGAGCAGTACTTC.

This clonotype was counted at least ten times. The gene calls are TRBV3-1 and TRBJ2-5; maybe TRBD2 (5 bases). This CDR3 has 15 residues. Between the trimmed V and J ends, which lost 4 bases and 0 bases, there was a span of 12 bases. Germline-derived CDR1 and CDR2 are LGHDT and YNNKEL (reference sequence). CDR3 nucleotides: TGTGCCAGCAGCCCCGGGGTGGCAGACCAAGAGACCCAGTACTTC. Translation gives CASSPGVADQETQYF.

The V and J genes are TRBV12-3 or TRBV12-4 and TRBJ1-3; perhaps TRBD1 as D (6 bases). The CDR3 totals 12 residues. Trimming removed 8 bases at V and 4 bases at J, with 9 bases between. This chain's CDR3 is CASWDIGNTIYF. Here the CDR3 DNA reads TGTGCCAGCTGGGACATCGGAAACACCATATATTTT.

This clonotype showed up many times. This chain links TRBV29-1 with TRBJ2-7; the D gene is possibly TRBD2 (5 bases). The V gene's germline CDR1 is SQVTM and CDR2 ANQGSEA. The ends were cut back, 4 bases at V and 4 bases at J, with 11 bases in the middle. CDR3 length: 12 amino acids. The CDR3: CSVALALYEQYF. For the CDR3, the DNA is TGCAGCGTTGCCCTAGCCTTATACGAGCAGTACTTC.

Points on this clonotype: A much larger clone lies a single base off, so this may be a read error. The chain carries TRBV6-1 and TRBJ2-7; 8 nucleotides align to TRBD2. Germline V CDR1 and CDR2: MNHNS, SASEGT. V gave up 4 bases and J gave up 4 bases; unmatched junction bases: 6. The CDR3 spans 14 residues. CDR3 in DNA: TGTGCCAGCAGTGGAGGCGGGGGGATTTACGAGCAGTACTTC. This translates into CASSGGGGIYEQYF.

This clonotype was found a few times. This chain uses TRBV18 with TRBJ1-2; possibly TRBD1 for D (6 bases). The V and J ends lost 6 bases and 0 bases respectively, with 14 bases between them. Per the germline V gene, CDR1 is KGHSH and CDR2 is LQKENI. CDR3 size: 15 residues. Here the CDR3 reads CASSPSGQTNYGYTF. Here the CDR3 DNA reads TGTGCCAGCTCCCCATCCGGACAGACTAACTATGGCTACACCTTC.

V gene TRBV30 combines with J gene TRBJ2-2; D might be TRBD1 or TRBD2, each matching 6 bases. The CDR3 covers 17 residues. Germline-derived CDR1 and CDR2 are GTSNPN and SVGIG (reference sequence). Trimming removed 0 bases at V and 1 base at J, with 15 bases between. CDR3 in amino acids: CAWSVEWGRENTGELFF. For the CDR3, the DNA is TGTGCCTGGAGTGTAGAGTGGGGGCGGGAGAACACCGGGGAGCTGTTTTTT.

This clonotype appeared many times. The V gene is TRBV5-6, the J gene TRBJ1-2; 9 nucleotides agree with TRBD1. Looked up from germline, CDR1 is SGHDT and CDR2 is YYEEEE. This CDR3 comprises 15 residues. The junction had 7 bases not matched to a gene; V was cut back by 3 bases and J by 4 bases. The chain's CDR3 is CASSSTGTGSYGYTF. The CDR3 DNA reads as TGTGCCAGCAGCTCGACCGGGACAGGGTCCTATGGCTACACCTTC.

This clonotype occurred many times. V gene TRBV7-6 combines with J gene TRBJ1-1; 7 bases fit TRBD1. V shed 5 bases, J shed 2 bases, and the junction held 8 bases outside the gene matches. This CDR3 region has 15 residues. Looked up from germline, CDR1 is SGHVS and CDR2 is FNYEAQ. The CDR3: CASSGYRDRNTEAFF. The CDR3 DNA reads TGTGCCAGCAGCGGATACAGGGACAGAAACACTGAAGCTTTCTTT. Complete variable domain (other parts from reference TRBV7-6 and TRBJ1-1): GAGVSQSPRYKVTKRGQDVALRCDPISGHVSLYWYRQALGQGPEFLTYFNYEAQQDKSGLPNDRFSAERPEGSISTLTIQRTEQRDSAMYRCASSGYRDRNTEAFFGQGTRLTVV.

This clonotype was recorded at least ten times. The junction differs from germline at one of its ends, possibly a read error. This chain connects TRBV14 to TRBJ1-5; D unclear. The CDR3 contains 15 residues. Germline CDR1 reads SGHDN; CDR2 reads FVKESK. The CDR3 sequence: CASSQDLKRSQPQHF. DNA for the CDR3: TGTGCCAGCAGTCAAGACTTAAAGAGGAGCCAGCCCCAGCATTTT.